This T cell receptor beta chain is from a study of blood T cell repertoires in COVID-19. In the study overall: Samples came from the United States, Italy and Spain, spanning acute and convalescent COVID-19.

Ages ranged from roughly 18 to 95 years, with residence in approximately 23 US areas. Trimming at V came to 4 bases and at J to 5 bases, leaving 16 bases not matched to a gene. CDR3 size: 18 residues. Germline V CDR1 and CDR2: MGHRA, YSYEKL. In its sample, this clone was seen once. Produced via immunoSEQ multiplex PCR; TCRdb's table is partial and in-frame only. Here the sample spans about 300,000 clones, roughly 89% being singletons. The rearrangement links TRBV4-1 to TRBJ2-3, with TRBD2 matching over 9 bases. Sequenced material: PBMCs or T cells enriched from blood (not recorded which). The source is a woman aged 40 to 50 who had recovered from COVID-19. As DNA, the CDR3 is TGCGCCAGCAGCCTCGTTTATATAGCGGGGGCCCAGGGAGATACGCAGTATTTT. This sequence encodes CASSLVYIAGAQGDTQYF.